This entry concerns a single T cell receptor (beta chain). The data originate from a study of sequential checkpoint blockade in melanoma. Study-wide background: Patients were randomized 1:1 to nivolumab-then-ipilimumab or ipilimumab-then-nivolumab first-line. Both treatment sequences were followed by maintenance nivolumab.

The assay was immunoSEQ multiplex PCR, and TCRdb's table has in-frame clones only and misses some. The sample shows 15,000 to 20,000 clones, around 70% of them seen only once. Treatment denoted: randomized to nivolumab then ipilimumab (arm A) or the reverse (arm B). PBMC sorting kept live CD3+CD8+ cells without CD19 or CD56. Trimming shortened V by 3 bases and J by 3 bases, and 5 bases separated the two germline ends. The CDR3 is 12 amino acids. Germline V gene sequence: CDR1 SGHVS, CDR2 FQNEAQ. The genes are TRBV7-8 and TRBJ1-2; D call uncertain. This specimen was CD8+ T cells sorted from blood (inferred from file names), taken from a patient given nivolumab and ipilimumab in sequence. This receptor was obtained from a human donor with melanoma. CDR3 nucleotide sequence: TGTGCCAGCAGCTTTACTGACTATGGCTACACCTTC. Its translation is CASSFTDYGYTF.